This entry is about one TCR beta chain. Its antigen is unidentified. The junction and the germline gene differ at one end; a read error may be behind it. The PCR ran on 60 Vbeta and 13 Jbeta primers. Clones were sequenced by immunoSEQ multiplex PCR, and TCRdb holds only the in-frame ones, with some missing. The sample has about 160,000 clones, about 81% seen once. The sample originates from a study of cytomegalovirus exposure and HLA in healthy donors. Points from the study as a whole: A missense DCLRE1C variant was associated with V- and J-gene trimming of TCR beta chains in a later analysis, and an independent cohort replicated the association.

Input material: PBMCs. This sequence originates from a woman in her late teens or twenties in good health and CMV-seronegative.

The CDR3 sequence: CASSLAARSGNQPQHF. CDR3 nucleotides: TGTGCTAGCAGCTTAGCGGCTAGGTCGGGGAACCAGCCCCAGCATTTT. This sequence joins TRBV7-7 and TRBJ1-5; D unclear. The CDR3 contains 16 residues. The germline gives CDR1 SSHAT, CDR2 FNYEAQ (reference sequence).